In this sample, the clone carrying this T cell receptor beta chain turned up a few times. Its target is unknown. Other DNA sequences from this sample encode an identical CDR3 as well. 13 Jbeta primers and 60 Vbeta primers were used for the PCR. Repertoires were generated with immunoSEQ multiplex PCR, while TCRdb's copy carries only in-frame clones and drops some. The repertoire holds under 150,000 clones, with roughly 80% as singletons. The data stem from a study of cytomegalovirus exposure and HLA in healthy donors. Across the study: Within the Caucasian-associated ancestry cluster were 81% of the roughly 380 genotyped donors.

Trimming shortened V by 0 bases and J by 0 bases, and 4 bases separated the two germline ends. This CDR3 has 13 residues. Germline values: CDR1 SGHRS, CDR2 YFSETQ. Broader study findings: Cytomegalovirus association was assigned to some 160 TCR beta chains. Another analysis was done later, and it associated around 15,000 TCR beta sequences with HLA alleles at 0.05 false discovery rate. Earlier findings revealed that most TCR beta V segments proved productive either about 90% or about 30% of the time.

The chain has TRBV5-1 and TRBJ2-7, with no clear D. The material sequenced was PBMCs. The receptor's source is a boy between 5 and 17 years old in good health and CMV-seronegative. CDR3 DNA: TGCGCCAGCAGCTTGGCGAGCTCCTACGAGCAGTACTTC. Translation gives CASSLASSYEQYF.